These 13 T cell receptor beta chains share one sample of origin, sequenced in a study of cytomegalovirus exposure and HLA in healthy donors. Clones were sequenced by immunoSEQ multiplex PCR, and TCRdb holds only the in-frame ones, with some missing. The sample holds about 240,000 clones, around 88% seen once. Input material: PBMCs. The receptor set was obtained from a woman aged 25-40 years in good health and CMV-seropositive.

This chain uses TRBV18 with TRBJ2-7; 9 positions agree with TRBD2. The CDR3 consists of 16 residues. The germline V gene encodes CDR1 KGHSH and CDR2 LQKENI. Losses at the gene ends were 3 bases for V and 1 base for J; bases not matched to a gene: 7. In nucleotides, the CDR3 is TGTGCCAGCTCACCGAAGCGGGAGGCTGTATCCTACGAGCAGTACTTC. It yields the protein CASSPKREAVSYEQYF.

This clone was seen a single time. The chain recombines TRBV19 with TRBJ1-5, with TRBD1 matching over 8 bases. The CDR3 contains 16 residues. The germline gives CDR1 LNHDA, CDR2 SQIVND (reference sequence). With V trimmed by 6 bases and J by 4 bases, 11 bases remained unmatched. For the CDR3, the DNA is TGTGCCAGTAGGGGGACAGGAGGTGAAAGAAATCAGCCCCAGCATTTT. It codes for CASRGTGGERNQPQHF.

The gene calls are TRBV5-1 and TRBJ1-1, with D uncertain. V was cut by 3 bases and J by 5 bases, with 11 bases left in between. This CDR3 region has 13 residues. The germline gives CDR1 SGHRS, CDR2 YFSETQ. DNA of the CDR3: TGCGCCAGCAGCTCCCCCGGAGGAACTGAAGCTTTCTTT. Protein sequence: CASSSPGGTEAFF.

This clone has just a few counts. The gene calls are TRBV10-3 and TRBJ1-5; TRBD1 might be the D (5 bases). The CDR3 runs 16 residues. V shed 4 bases and J shed 0 bases, with 13 bases lying between them. Germline CDR1 is ENHRY and CDR2 is SYGVKD. CDR3 sequence reads: CAISAQGGNSNQPQHF. Here the CDR3 DNA reads TGTGCCATCAGTGCGCAGGGAGGGAATAGCAATCAGCCCCAGCATTTT.

This chain's CDR3 is CAIISDRASYEQYF. CDR3 sequence (DNA): TGTGCCATCATTTCAGACAGGGCCTCCTACGAGCAGTACTTC. The chain has TRBV10-3 and TRBJ2-7, with 7 positions matching TRBD1. CDR1 is ENHRY and CDR2 is SYGVKD in the germline V gene. This CDR3 contains 14 residues. V lost 7 bases, J lost 0 bases, and 6 bases stayed unmatched.

The V call is TRBV28, the J call TRBJ1-2; D is perhaps TRBD1 (5 bases). Germline V gene lookup returns CDR1 MDHEN and CDR2 SYDVKM. This CDR3 comprises 13 residues. V was clipped by 5 bases and J by 0 bases, with 7 bases between them. The CDR3 is CASSGTPNYGYTF. DNA of the CDR3: TGTGCCAGCAGTGGGACTCCTAACTATGGCTACACCTTC.

The genes are TRBV6-1 and TRBJ1-4; TRBD1 agrees at 10 bases. Germline V CDR1 and CDR2: MNHNS, SASEGT. The V segment lost 1 base and the J segment 4 bases; nucleotides outside the gene matches: 6. The CDR3 is made up of 17 amino acids. The CDR3 loop is CASSEVGQGSVNEKLFF. Written as DNA, the CDR3 is TGTGCCAGCAGTGAAGTGGGACAGGGGAGCGTTAATGAAAAACTGTTTTTT.

The chain carries TRBV13 and TRBJ2-7; 11 bases match TRBD2. Losses at the gene ends were 8 bases for V and 2 bases for J; bases not matched to a gene: 5. Per germline, CDR1 PRHDT and CDR2 FYEKMQ (reference sequence). This CDR3 has 14 amino acids. The CDR3 spells CASSETSGTYEQYF. Here the CDR3 DNA reads TGTGCCAGCTCGGAGACTAGCGGGACCTACGAGCAGTACTTC.

The chain employs TRBV2 and TRBJ1-5, with D possibly TRBD1 on 6 matching bases. This CDR3 has 15 residues. Germline-derived CDR1 and CDR2 are SNHLY and FYNNEI. V dropped 3 bases and J dropped 4 bases, with 13 bases sitting between them. This CDR3 reads CASSDFQGPNQPQHF. CDR3 bases: TGTGCCAGCAGTGATTTCCAGGGGCCTAATCAGCCCCAGCATTTT. Looking up the rest from reference TRBV2 and TRBJ1-5 gives the full variable domain: EPEVTQTPSHQVTQMGQEVILRCVPISNHLYFYWYRQILGQKVEFLVSFYNNEISEKSEIFDDQFSVERPDGSNFTLKIRSTKLEDSAMYFCASSDFQGPNQPQHFGDGTRLSIL.

V usage is TRBV28 and J usage is TRBJ2-7, with 8 positions matching TRBD1. V gave up 5 bases and J gave up 1 base; unmatched junction bases: 4. The CDR3 runs to 14 residues. Germline values: CDR1 MDHEN, CDR2 SYDVKM. The CDR3 region is CASSRTGGSYEQYF. In DNA form, the CDR3 reads TGTGCCAGCAGTCGCACAGGGGGGTCCTACGAGCAGTACTTC.

This clone was seen a single time. The chain combines TRBV11-3 with TRBJ2-3, with TRBD2 matching over 9 bases. V lost 3 bases and J lost 5; bases outside the gene matches: 9. Per the germline V gene, CDR1 is SGHNT and CDR2 is YENEEA. The CDR3 is made up of 16 amino acids. The CDR3 region has the DNA TGTGCCAGCAGCTTCTCTAGCGGGACACCCGGAGATACGCAGTATTTT. Translated: CASSFSSGTPGDTQYF.

This sequence joins TRBV4-2 and TRBJ2-4, with TRBD2 identical over 8 bases. Trimming cost V 0 bases and J 0 bases; bases outside gene matches: 7. This CDR3 spans 18 amino acids. The germline V gene encodes CDR1 LGHNA and CDR2 YNFKEQ. Written as DNA, the CDR3 is TGTGCCAGCAGCCAAGATACCGAGCGGGAGTCAGCCAAAAACATTCAGTACTTC. This translates into CASSQDTERESAKNIQYF.

The CDR3 DNA reads as TGTGCCAGCAGTGATTCGACAGGGGACAATCAGCCCCAGCATTTT. Its protein is CASSDSTGDNQPQHF. This chain connects TRBV6-6 to TRBJ1-5; TRBD1 aligns across 8 bases. This CDR3 region has 15 residues. Germline CDR1 MNHNY, CDR2 SVGAGI (reference sequence). V dropped 5 bases and J dropped 3; count of bases not matched to a gene: 6.